The 7 T cell receptor beta chains listed next were all sequenced from one sample in a study of identical twins. In TCRdb, the 5' RACE reads were re-called with MiXCR into one record per CDR3 protein. Among nearly 650,000 distinct CDR3 sequences listed, roughly 6.6% were seen once. These data also formed part of another study, on yellow fever vaccine responses in identical twins.

Sequencing was done on a sample of PBMCs. These receptors originate from a woman in her late teens or twenties in good health.

Only a few counts were recorded for this clonotype. V is TRBV28 and J is TRBJ1-4; no reliable D call. Germline assignment: CDR1 MDHEN and CDR2 SYDVKM. The V and J ends lost 1 base and 11 bases respectively, with 11 bases between them. The CDR3 contains 13 residues. CDR3 bases: TGTGCCAGCAGTTTATTGGGAAGGTGGAAACTGTTTTTT. This sequence encodes CASSLLGRWKLFF.

V and J are TRBV6-1 and TRBJ1-6, with a weak D call TRBD1 (6 bases). V was trimmed by 7 bases and J by 7 bases, leaving 17 bases between them. This CDR3 contains 15 residues. The germline V gene encodes CDR1 MNHNS and CDR2 SASEGT. CDR3 sequence reads: CASKTDPGGNSPLHF. In DNA form, the CDR3 reads TGTGCCAGCAAAACCGACCCGGGGGGCAATTCACCCCTCCACTTT.

This clonotype was observed at least ten times. The chain recombines TRBV24-1 with TRBJ1-2; the D gene is possibly TRBD1 (5 bases). The V end lost 4 bases, the J end lost 0 bases, and 11 bases lay between the germline ends. Germline loops: CDR1 KGHDR, CDR2 SFDVKD. CDR3 length equals 15 residues. The CDR3, as DNA: TGTGCCACCAGTGACAGGGCCCTGGCTAACTATGGCTACACCTTC. It codes for CATSDRALANYGYTF.

This clonotype was seen repeatedly, ten times or more. The V call is TRBV5-6, the J call TRBJ2-1; TRBD2 agrees at 8 bases. Germline V gene data show CDR1 as SGHDT and CDR2 as YYEEEE. J was trimmed by 9 bases and V by 0 bases; bases with no gene match: 5. The CDR3 is made up of 14 amino acids. The CDR3 nucleotides read TGTGCCAGCAGCTTGGGGCGGGAGGAGGTTGAGCAGTTCTTC. Its protein product is CASSLGREEVEQFF.

This clonotype was picked up many times. V usage is TRBV20-1 and J usage is TRBJ2-2; 7 bases are shared with TRBD2. The CDR3 is 18 amino acids. After removal of 0 bases from V and 3 bases from J, the junction contained 13 bases not matched to a gene. The germline V gene has CDR1 DFQATT and CDR2 SNEGSKA (reference sequence). The CDR3 DNA sequence: TGCAGTGCTAGAGACGCCCAGGGCGGGAGTGCTTACACCGGGGAGCTGTTTTTT. It is translated as CSARDAQGGSAYTGELFF.

This clonotype was detected ten times or more. The chain couples TRBV12-3 or TRBV12-4 to TRBJ1-1; TRBD1 aligns across 9 bases. The CDR3 runs 14 residues. V lost 7 bases and J lost 0; bases outside the gene matches: 3. The CDR3 loop reads CASTGTGMNTEAFF. In DNA form, the CDR3 reads TGTGCCAGCACCGGGACAGGGATGAACACTGAAGCTTTCTTT.

J is TRBJ1-6 and V is TRBV11-2, with D unresolved. Deletions cut 0 bases from V and 7 bases from J, with 10 bases between. The CDR3 length is 15 residues. Germline CDR1 SGHAT, CDR2 FQNNGV. CDR3 bases: TGTGCCAGCAGCTTAGAGGCACGCCGAAATTCACCCCTCCACTTT. Protein: CASSLEARRNSPLHF.